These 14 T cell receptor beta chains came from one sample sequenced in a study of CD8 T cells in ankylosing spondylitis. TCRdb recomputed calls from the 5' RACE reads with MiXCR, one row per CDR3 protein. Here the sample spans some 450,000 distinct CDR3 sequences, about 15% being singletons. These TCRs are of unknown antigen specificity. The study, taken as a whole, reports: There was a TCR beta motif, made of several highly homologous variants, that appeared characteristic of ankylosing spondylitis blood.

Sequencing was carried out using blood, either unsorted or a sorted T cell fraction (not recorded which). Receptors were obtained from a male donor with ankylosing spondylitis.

DNA of the CDR3: TGTGCCAGCAGTCCCCGGGACGGTATGAACACTGAAGCTTTCTTT. Translated: CASSPRDGMNTEAFF. The J gene is TRBJ1-1, the V gene TRBV2; D possibly corresponds to TRBD1 (5 bases). Germline assignment: CDR1 SNHLY and CDR2 FYNNEI. The V end lost 5 bases, the J end lost 0 bases, and 13 bases lay between the germline ends. The CDR3 is 15 amino acids.

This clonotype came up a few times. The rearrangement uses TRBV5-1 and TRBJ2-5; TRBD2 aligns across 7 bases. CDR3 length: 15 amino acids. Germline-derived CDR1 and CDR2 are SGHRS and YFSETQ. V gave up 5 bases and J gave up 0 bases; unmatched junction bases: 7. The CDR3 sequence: CASSGSGAYQETQYF. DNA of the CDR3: TGCGCCAGCAGTGGAAGCGGGGCCTACCAAGAGACCCAGTACTTC.

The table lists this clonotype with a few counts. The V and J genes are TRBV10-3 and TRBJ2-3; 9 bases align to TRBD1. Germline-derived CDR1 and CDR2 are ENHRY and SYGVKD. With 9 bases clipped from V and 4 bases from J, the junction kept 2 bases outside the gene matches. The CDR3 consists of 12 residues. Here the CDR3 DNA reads TGTGCCATACAGGGGGCAGCAGATACGCAGTATTTT. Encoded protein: CAIQGAADTQYF.

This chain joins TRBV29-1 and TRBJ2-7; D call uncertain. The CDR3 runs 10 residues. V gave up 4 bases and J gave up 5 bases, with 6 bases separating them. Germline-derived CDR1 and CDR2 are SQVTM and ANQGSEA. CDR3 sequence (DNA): TGCAGCGTTGGGACCGACGAGCAGTACTTC. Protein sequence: CSVGTDEQYF.

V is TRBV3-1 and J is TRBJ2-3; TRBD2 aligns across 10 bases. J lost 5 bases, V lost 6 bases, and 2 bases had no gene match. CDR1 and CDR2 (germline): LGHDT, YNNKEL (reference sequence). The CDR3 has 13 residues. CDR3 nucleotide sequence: TGTGCCAGCAGAAGCGGGAGGGGAGATACGCAGTATTTT. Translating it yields CASRSGRGDTQYF.

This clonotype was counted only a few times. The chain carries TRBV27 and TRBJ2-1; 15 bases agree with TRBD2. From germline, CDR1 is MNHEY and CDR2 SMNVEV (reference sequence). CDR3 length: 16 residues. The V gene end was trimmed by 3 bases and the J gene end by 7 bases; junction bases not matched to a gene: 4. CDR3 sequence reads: CASSFRTSGGANEQFF. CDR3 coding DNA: TGTGCCAGCAGTTTCAGGACTAGCGGGGGGGCAAATGAGCAGTTCTTC.

The CDR3 nucleotides are TGTGCCAGCAGCTTAACTTTCAGCTACGAGCAGTACTTC. It yields the protein CASSLTFSYEQYF. This chain links TRBV7-3 with TRBJ2-7; D is ambiguous. Trimming took 0 bases from V and 3 from J, leaving 6 bases between them. The CDR3 has 13 residues. Germline V CDR1 and CDR2: SGHTA, FQGTGA.

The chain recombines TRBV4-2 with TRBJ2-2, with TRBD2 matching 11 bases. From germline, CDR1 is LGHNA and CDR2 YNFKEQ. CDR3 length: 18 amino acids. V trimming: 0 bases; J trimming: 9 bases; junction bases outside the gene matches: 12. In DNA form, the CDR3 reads TGTGCCAGCAGCCAAGAAGTACTAGCGGGAGTTTTAGTCTGGGAGCTGTTTTTT. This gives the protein CASSQEVLAGVLVWELFF.

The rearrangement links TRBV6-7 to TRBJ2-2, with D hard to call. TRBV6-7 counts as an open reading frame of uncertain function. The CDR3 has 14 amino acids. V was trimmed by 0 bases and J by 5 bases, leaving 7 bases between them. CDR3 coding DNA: TGTGCCAGCAGTTACTCGGACGCGACCGGGGAGCTGTTTTTT. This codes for CASSYSDATGELFF.

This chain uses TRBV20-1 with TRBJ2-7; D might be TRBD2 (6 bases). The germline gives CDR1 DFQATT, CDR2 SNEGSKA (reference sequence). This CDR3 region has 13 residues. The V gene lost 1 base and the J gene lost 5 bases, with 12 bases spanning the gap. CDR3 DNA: TGCAGTGCTAGAGGCGGCGGGAACCACGAGCAGTACTTC. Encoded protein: CSARGGGNHEQYF.

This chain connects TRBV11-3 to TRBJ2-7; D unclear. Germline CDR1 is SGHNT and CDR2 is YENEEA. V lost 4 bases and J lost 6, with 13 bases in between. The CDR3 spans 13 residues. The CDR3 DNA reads TGTGCCAGCAGCTCGATTCTCGCCGCCGAGCAGTACTTC. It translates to CASSSILAAEQYF.

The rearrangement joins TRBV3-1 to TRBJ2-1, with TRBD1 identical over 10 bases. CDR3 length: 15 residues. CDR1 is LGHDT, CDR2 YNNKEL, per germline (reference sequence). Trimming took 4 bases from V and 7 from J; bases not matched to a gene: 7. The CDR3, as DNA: TGTGCCAGCAGCCGTCCCGGGACAGGGGTGAATGAGCAGTTCTTC. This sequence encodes CASSRPGTGVNEQFF.

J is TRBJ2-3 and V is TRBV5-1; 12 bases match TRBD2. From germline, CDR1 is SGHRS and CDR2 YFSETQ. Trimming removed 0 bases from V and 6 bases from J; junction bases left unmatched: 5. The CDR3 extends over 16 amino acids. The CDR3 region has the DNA TGCGCCAGCAGCTTGGGGTCTAGCGGGGGGGCCGATACGCAGTATTTT. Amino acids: CASSLGSSGGADTQYF.

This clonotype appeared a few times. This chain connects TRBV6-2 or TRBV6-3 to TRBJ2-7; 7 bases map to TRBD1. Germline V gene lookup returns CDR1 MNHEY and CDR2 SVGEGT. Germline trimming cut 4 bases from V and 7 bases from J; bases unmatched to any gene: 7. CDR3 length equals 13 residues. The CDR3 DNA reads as TGTGCCAGCAGTTCCACAGGGGAGTGGGAGCAGTACTTC. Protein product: CASSSTGEWEQYF.